A single sample is the source of the 3 T cell receptor beta chains below, sequenced in a study of T cells in Graves' hyperthyroidism and ophthalmopathy. Authors of the study amplified TCR beta CDR3 regions from RNA transcripts. The study used the HTBI primer set for a first-round RT-PCR of the TCR CDR3. TCRdb independently ran MiXCR on the multiplex PCR reads; one entry per CDR3 protein. The sample carries roughly 700,000 distinct CDR3 sequences, 17% recorded once. Sequencing was done on a sample of blood. The receptors stem from a man in his fifties or sixties with Graves' hyperthyroidism.

This chain uses TRBV7-3 with TRBJ2-6, with D unresolved. This CDR3 spans 16 amino acids. Germline V gene data show CDR1 as SGHTA and CDR2 as FQGTGA. The V end lost 4 bases, the J end lost 0 bases, and 10 bases lay between the germline ends. The CDR3 DNA reads as TGTGCCAGCAGCTCTGGACGGCACTCTGGGGCCAACGTCCTGACTTTC. Translating it yields CASSSGRHSGANVLTF. Together with reference TRBV7-3 and TRBJ2-6, the CDR3 gives the full variable domain: GAGVSQTPSNKVTEKGKYVELRCDPISGHTALYWYRQSLGQGPEFLIYFQGTGAADDSGLPNDRFFAVRPEGSVSTLKIQRTERGDSAVYLCASSSGRHSGANVLTFGAGSRLTVL.

The CDR3 nucleotides read TGCGCCAGCAGTGAAGGCCCCGGGACAGGGAGAGAAAATCAGCCCCAGCATTTT. Protein: CASSEGPGTGRENQPQHF. V usage is TRBV10-2 and J usage is TRBJ1-5, with 9 bases matching TRBD1. The CDR3 sequence is 18 residues long. The ends lost 3 bases at V and 4 bases at J; junction bases unmatched: 13. Germline assignment: CDR1 WSHSY and CDR2 SAAADI.

A remark on this clonotype: An end of the junction does not agree with germline; a read error may underlie this. The chain uses TRBV2 and TRBJ2-3, with TRBD2 identical over 8 bases. CDR3 length: 16 residues. Germline V lookup: CDR1 SNHLY, CDR2 FYNNEI. CDR3 coding DNA: TGTGCCAGCAGCGAATACCTAGCGGGCCCCACAGATAGGCAGTATTTT. Protein sequence: CASSEYLAGPTDRQYF.